The rows below give T cell receptor beta chains drawn from one sample of a study of blood T cells in healthy people across ages. TCRdb analysed the 5' RACE reads with MiXCR anew, one entry per CDR3 protein. In the table there are 700,000 to 850,000 distinct CDR3 sequences, 35% to 40% of which are singletons. The sequenced sample was blood. These receptors were taken from a man between 18 and 35 years old in good health. CDR3s include the opening cysteine and the closing phenylalanine or tryptophan. Clone size is given for some rows only: seen once, a few or many times, or a class if the clone is expanded.

v_call clone_size cdr3_aa
TRBV13 medium-sized CASSHTGTSGESQETQYF
TRBV5-6 - CASSLGDSGANVLTF
TRBV7-2 many CASSANRALHF
TRBV12-3/TRBV12-4 - CASSLSPGTGVYGYTF
TRBV9 - CVSSVGGTEQETQYF
TRBV5-1 - CASRFRGPSNEQYF
TRBV6-2/TRBV6-3 - CASSLRLVGVQETQYF
TRBV7-8 - CASSLAQAGGHYEQYF
TRBV10-3 many CAISEGTSRIETQYF
TRBV18 - CASSPPERGGANTGAFF
TRBV29-1 - CSVEVQGLNTEAFF
TRBV27 many CASSGDREENYGYTF
TRBV2 - CASNLGQANQPQHF
TRBV6-2/TRBV6-3 - CASGGQGTIDGYTF
TRBV27 - CASSPERYPGANVYGYTF
TRBV10-3 many CAISPTSGGTYNEQFF
TRBV19 few CASSTWTSGATYEQYF
TRBV20-1 many CSASYTNQPQHF
TRBV5-5 many CASSLAANHYGYTF
TRBV7-2 - CASSATGDYGHTF
TRBV7-9 - CASSLPLLAGVSYEQYF
TRBV20-1 - CSARVMGSLLAGGHTANYGYTF
TRBV29-1 - CSVEVGPGGEGEAFF
TRBV9 - CASSVAQATNNEQFF
TRBV6-6 few CASMGQGANNQPQHF
TRBV14 once CASSQVTPHGYTF
TRBV20-1 few CSARSVGVLYTEAFF
TRBV25-1 - CASSEWGRDEQYF
TRBV12-3/TRBV12-4 few CASSSRTGFPQHF
TRBV5-1 - CASSSGTVQREKLFF
TRBV7-2 - CASSLVRGIETQYF
TRBV3-1 few CASSQEILRLARTDTQYF